The 9 T cell receptor beta chains listed next were all sequenced from one sample in a study of cytomegalovirus exposure and HLA in healthy donors. The PCR had 60 Vbeta and 13 Jbeta primers. Assay used: immunoSEQ multiplex PCR; TCRdb lists only in-frame clones, some missing. The sample consists of roughly 140,000 clones, 75% to 80% of them appearing once. Input material: PBMCs. Receptors were obtained from a woman in her 30s in good health and CMV-seronegative.

The chain employs TRBV6-4 and TRBJ2-1; a weak D match, TRBD2 (6 bases). Germline V gene lookup returns CDR1 MRHNA and CDR2 SNTAGT. The CDR3 is 15 residues long. V shed 0 bases and J shed 8 bases, with 14 bases lying between them. The CDR3 loop is CASSDSGLGGDEQFF. The CDR3 DNA sequence: TGTGCCAGCAGTGACTCTGGGTTAGGCGGGGATGAGCAGTTCTTC.

CDR3 sequence (DNA): TGTGCCAGCAGACGCGACATGAGCTCTGGAAACACCATATATTTT. This translates into CASRRDMSSGNTIYF. The chain carries TRBV6-5 and TRBJ1-3; D gene unclear. This CDR3 is 15 amino acids long. V gave up 6 bases and J gave up 0 bases, with 12 bases separating them. Germline V gene sequence: CDR1 MNHEY, CDR2 SVGAGI.

Here the CDR3 reads CASSLRAGGDTQYF. In nucleotides, the CDR3 is TGTGCCAGCAGCTTACGGGCGGGGGGGGATACGCAGTATTTT. The chain recombines TRBV7-6 with TRBJ2-3; 9 bases map to TRBD2. The trim removed 2 bases at V and 6 bases at J, leaving 3 bases unmatched. Per germline, CDR1 SGHVS and CDR2 FNYEAQ. This CDR3 has 14 amino acids.

This clone appeared a single time. J is TRBJ1-1 and V is TRBV2, with TRBD1 matching 7 bases. Germline lookup yields CDR1 SNHLY and CDR2 FYNNEI. This CDR3 spans 15 amino acids. V lost 8 bases, J lost 3 bases, and 12 bases stayed unmatched. The CDR3 DNA reads as TGTGCCAGCTCTCGAGACAGGGCGAAGGACACTGAAGCTTTCTTT. Translated, it gives CASSRDRAKDTEAFF.

The chain joins TRBV7-9 to TRBJ1-1, with no clear D. CDR3 length: 12 amino acids. The germline V and J ends were trimmed by 0 bases and 4 bases, with 3 bases remaining between them. The germline V gene encodes CDR1 SEHNR and CDR2 FQNEAQ (reference sequence). The CDR3 nucleotides are TGTGCCAGCAGCTTAGCCGGCACTGAAGCTTTCTTT. Translating it yields CASSLAGTEAFF.

The rearrangement joins TRBV19 to TRBJ2-3; 9 nucleotides line up with TRBD2. The CDR3 extends over 14 amino acids. Per the germline V gene, CDR1 is LNHDA and CDR2 is SQIVND (reference sequence). CDR3 DNA sequence: TGTACGACCAGTAGCGGGGGAAGCACAGATACGCAGTATTTT. Amino acid sequence: CTTSSGGSTDTQYF.

This chain links TRBV5-1 with TRBJ2-2; 7 bases fit TRBD2. This CDR3 comprises 15 residues. V lost 4 bases, J lost 3 bases, and 6 bases stayed unmatched. The germline gives CDR1 SGHRS, CDR2 YFSETQ. CDR3 sequence reads: CASSTGTTYTGELFF. The DNA of the CDR3 is TGCGCCAGCAGCACCGGGACTACATACACCGGGGAGCTGTTTTTT.

V usage is TRBV27 and J usage is TRBJ1-1; D perhaps matches TRBD1 (6 bases). Germline V lookup: CDR1 MNHEY, CDR2 SMNVEV (reference sequence). V lost 0 bases and J 8 bases, leaving 16 bases between the germline ends. This CDR3 is built from 15 residues. CDR3 residues: CASSLSRGVDREAFF. The CDR3 region has the DNA TGTGCCAGCAGTTTATCGAGGGGAGTAGACAGGGAAGCTTTCTTT.

The chain joins TRBV19 to TRBJ1-1, with 7 bases lining up with TRBD1. With 3 bases clipped from V and 9 bases from J, the junction kept 10 bases outside the gene matches. The germline V gene encodes CDR1 LNHDA and CDR2 SQIVND (reference sequence). The CDR3 has 14 residues. CDR3: CASSMGTELRQAFF. The DNA for the CDR3 is TGTGCCAGTAGTATGGGGACAGAACTCAGGCAAGCTTTCTTT.